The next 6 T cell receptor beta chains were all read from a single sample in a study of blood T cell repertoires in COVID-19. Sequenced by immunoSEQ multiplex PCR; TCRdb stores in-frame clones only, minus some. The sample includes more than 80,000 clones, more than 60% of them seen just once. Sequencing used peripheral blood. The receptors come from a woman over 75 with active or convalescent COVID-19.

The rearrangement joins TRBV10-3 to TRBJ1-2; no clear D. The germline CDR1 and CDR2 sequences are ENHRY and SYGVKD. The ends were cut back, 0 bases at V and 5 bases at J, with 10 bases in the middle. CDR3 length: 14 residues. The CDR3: CAISESSIQYGYTF. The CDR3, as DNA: TGTGCCATCAGTGAGTCGAGCATACAGTATGGCTACACCTTC.

CDR3 loop: CASSQERTSGASEQYF. CDR3 sequence (DNA): TGCGCCAGCAGCCAAGAGCGGACTAGCGGGGCTTCGGAGCAGTACTTC. The chain has TRBV4-3 and TRBJ2-7; 12 bases agree with TRBD2. The CDR3 runs 16 residues. Germline CDR1 reads LGHNA; CDR2 reads YSLEER. V shed 0 bases, J shed 7 bases, and the junction held 7 bases outside the gene matches.

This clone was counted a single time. CDR3 nucleotides: TGTGCCACCAGCAGAGTCCCCGGGGAGACCCAGTACTTC. Amino acid sequence: CATSRVPGETQYF. V usage is TRBV15 and J usage is TRBJ2-5; no clear D gene. Germline lookup yields CDR1 LNHNV and CDR2 YYDKDF (reference sequence). V shed 1 base and J shed 5 bases, with 8 bases lying between them. The CDR3 has 13 residues.

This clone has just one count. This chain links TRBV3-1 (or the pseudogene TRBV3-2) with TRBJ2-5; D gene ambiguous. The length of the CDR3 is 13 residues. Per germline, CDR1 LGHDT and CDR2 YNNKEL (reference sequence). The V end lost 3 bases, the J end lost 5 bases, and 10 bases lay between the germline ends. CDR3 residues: CASSQLFGETQYF. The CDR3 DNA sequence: TGTGCCAGCAGCCAGCTTTTCGGGGAGACCCAGTACTTC.

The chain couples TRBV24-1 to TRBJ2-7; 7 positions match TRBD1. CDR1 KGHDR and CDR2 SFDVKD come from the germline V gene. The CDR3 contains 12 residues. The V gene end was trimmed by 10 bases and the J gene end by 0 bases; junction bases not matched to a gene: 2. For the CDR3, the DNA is TGTGCCACGGGACAGACCTCCTACGAGCAGTACTTC. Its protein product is CATGQTSYEQYF.

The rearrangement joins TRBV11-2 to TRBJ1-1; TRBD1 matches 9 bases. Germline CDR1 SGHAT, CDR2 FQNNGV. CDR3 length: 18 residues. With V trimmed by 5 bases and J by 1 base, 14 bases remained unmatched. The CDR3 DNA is TGTGCCAGCAGCCCCACAGGGACAGGGCGTCGAACGAACACTGAAGCTTTCTTT. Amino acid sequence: CASSPTGTGRRTNTEAFF.